The subject of this entry is one TCR beta chain. Its antigen is as yet unknown. Specified time point: late/post reinfection, 12 to 24 weeks after detection. TCR sequencing was done directly ex vivo on sorted cells, without expansion in vitro. A couple of donors provided sorted CD3+ CD8+ CD45RO- naive CD8 T cells at all three reinfection time points. This sample stems from a study of memory CD8 T cells in hepatitis C reinfection. Study-wide context: A positive HCV RNA test after two negatives ≥60 days apart defined reinfection. Overall study findings and caveats: With five donors, public clonotype conclusions could not be definitive.

The CDR3 consists of 13 residues. V lost 0 bases to trimming and J lost 5 bases, with 5 bases between them. The V gene's germline CDR1 is PRHDT and CDR2 FYEKMQ (reference sequence). The data were produced by immunoSEQ multiplex PCR, yet TCRdb's version contains in-frame clones alone and is incomplete. This table has some 44,000 clones, approximately 92% appearing once. The TCR comes from a young man with hepatitis C virus infection. The chain has TRBV13 and TRBJ2-1; D is uncertain. Sequencing was done on a sample of naive CD8+ T cells sorted from blood. The CDR3 sequence is CASSLGLNNEQFF. DNA of the CDR3: TGTGCCAGCAGCTTAGGACTTAACAATGAGCAGTTCTTC.